This TCR beta chain originates from a study of diagnostic markers for celiac disease (dated by TCRdb to 2019 to 2021). The instrument given in TCRdb is Illumina MiSeq. TCRdb reprocessed the reads; each CDR3 protein sequence makes one entry, and DNA is unavailable. This specimen's table enumerates some 4,000 distinct CDR3 sequences. The ten largest clones capture about 9.2% of the sample. Per the germline V gene (reference sequence), LGHDT is the CDR1 and YNNKEL is the CDR2. From the cysteine through the phenylalanine, the CDR3 covers 14 amino acids. DNA is not on record. Concerning this clonotype: Its antigen is not yet known.

The TCR comes from a human donor. This table probably holds off-target reads from a library built for another chain. The material sequenced was either unsorted cells or a sorted T cell fraction (not recorded which). The sequence is built from TRBV3-1 and TRBJ1-6; TCRdb's assignment of TRBD1 cannot be checked, as there is no DNA. The CDR3 sequence is CASSQGRGNSPLHF.